These 25 T cell receptor beta chains were sequenced from one sample in a study of neoadjuvant anti-PD-1 for oral cavity cancer. The data were produced by immunoSEQ multiplex PCR, yet TCRdb's version contains in-frame clones alone and is incomplete. Of roughly 15,000 clones listed, around 79% are singletons. Time point: after neoadjuvant nivolumab, at surgical resection. The source material was PBMCs, sampled after nivolumab (anti-PD-1) treatment. These receptors all come from a person aged 35-79 years with oral cavity squamous cell carcinoma.

The chain links TRBV7-9 to TRBJ2-6; possible D gene TRBD1, 5 bases. In germline, CDR1 is SEHNR, CDR2 FQNEAQ (reference sequence). The CDR3 totals 13 residues. V lost 10 bases, J lost 4 bases, and 11 bases lay in between. The CDR3 loop is CATLRAGANVLTF. The CDR3 bases are TGTGCCACCCTCAGGGCCGGGGCCAACGTCCTGACTTTC.

This clone showed up just once. The rearrangement joins TRBV5-1 to TRBJ1-1; D possibly corresponds to TRBD1 (6 bases). The V end lost 2 bases, the J end lost 1 base, and 9 bases lay between the germline ends. The CDR3 is 14 residues long. Germline V gene sequence: CDR1 SGHRS, CDR2 YFSETQ. The CDR3 nucleotides are TGCGCCAGCAGCTTACAGGGCCCGAACACTGAAGCTTTCTTT. This translates into CASSLQGPNTEAFF.

This chain links TRBV6-5 with TRBJ2-5, with a possible D match to TRBD2 (6 bases). The tail of the sequence fits TRBJ2-7 better, so the J call may be wrong. The CDR3 is 14 residues long. Germline V lookup: CDR1 MNHEY, CDR2 SVGAGI. The CDR3 sequence is CASSFGGRAGEQYF. For the CDR3, the DNA is TGTGCCAGCAGTTTCGGGGGAAGGGCTGGCGAGCAGTACTTC.

This clone came up a few times. This chain links TRBV28 with TRBJ2-2, with a tentative D call TRBD2 (6 bases). CDR3 length: 17 residues. Germline-derived CDR1 and CDR2 are MDHEN and SYDVKM. V was trimmed by 2 bases and J by 10 bases, leaving 23 bases between them. CDR3: CASSLPPGRLAPEELFF. In nucleotides, the CDR3 is TGTGCCAGCAGTTTACCTCCAGGGAGGTTAGCACCGGAGGAGCTGTTTTTT.

CDR3 protein: CASSGAPNDYEQYF. In DNA, the CDR3 is TGCGCCAGCAGCGGGGCCCCGAACGATTACGAGCAGTACTTC. The chain recombines TRBV5-1 with TRBJ2-7; possible D gene TRBD1, 5 bases. The CDR3 contains 14 residues. The V gene's germline CDR1 is SGHRS and CDR2 YFSETQ. V gave up 4 bases and J gave up 4 bases, with 15 bases separating them.

This clone was found once. The chain joins TRBV6-6 to TRBJ2-3; D is uncertain. This CDR3 is 14 amino acids long. The germline CDR1 and CDR2 sequences are MNHNY and SVGAGI (reference sequence). Trimming took off 2 bases at V and 2 bases at J, with 8 bases between the two ends. The CDR3 DNA reads TGTGCCAGCAGTTACATTACTTTCACAGATACGCAGTATTTT. Amino acids: CASSYITFTDTQYF.

The gene calls are TRBV7-9 and TRBJ2-3; a weak D match, TRBD1 (6 bases). Germline V gives CDR1 SEHNR, CDR2 FQNEAQ (reference sequence). V was trimmed by 2 bases and J by 4 bases, leaving 10 bases between them. This CDR3 region has 14 residues. The CDR3 DNA follows: TGTGCCAGCAGCTTAATACAGGGCCCAGATACGCAGTATTTT. It yields the protein CASSLIQGPDTQYF.

By share, this clone counts as large. The rearrangement joins TRBV15 to TRBJ1-5; D is uncertain. From germline, CDR1 is LNHNV and CDR2 YYDKDF (reference sequence). Trimming pared 5 bases from V and 6 bases from J, leaving 14 bases between. CDR3 length: 14 amino acids. As DNA, the CDR3 is TGTGCCACCAGCGGATTACGGGATGGTCAGCCCCAGCATTTT. This sequence encodes CATSGLRDGQPQHF.

The rearrangement joins TRBV29-1 to TRBJ2-7; 8 bases agree with TRBD1. There are 15 residues in the CDR3. The V segment lost 4 bases and the J segment 0 bases; nucleotides outside the gene matches: 8. CDR1 is SQVTM and CDR2 is ANQGSEA in the germline V gene. Here the CDR3 DNA reads TGCAGCGTTGTAGGACAGGGATGGCCCTCCTACGAGCAGTACTTC. Translating it yields CSVVGQGWPSYEQYF.

The chain carries TRBV6-6 and TRBJ2-1; maybe TRBD2 (6 bases). Germline CDR1 MNHNY, CDR2 SVGAGI (reference sequence). Trimming removed 6 bases at V and 9 bases at J, with 15 bases between. CDR3 size: 13 residues. CDR3 nucleotide sequence: TGTGCCAGCAGGGGGGGTGAGTTGGTTGAGCAGTTCTTC. Encoded protein: CASRGGELVEQFF.

This clone was recorded a few times. The chain employs TRBV7-9 and TRBJ1-3; the match to TRBD1 covers 8 bases. The CDR3 runs to 17 residues. The ends lost 5 bases at V and 0 bases at J; junction bases unmatched: 9. Germline V CDR1 and CDR2: SEHNR, FQNEAQ (reference sequence). The CDR3 loop reads CASSLTGAAVSGNTIYF. As DNA, the CDR3 is TGTGCCAGCAGCCTGACAGGGGCCGCCGTCTCTGGAAACACCATATATTTT. Full variable domain (missing parts from reference TRBV7-9 and TRBJ1-3): DTGVSQNPRHKITKRGQNVTFRCDPISEHNRLYWYRQTLGQGPEFLTYFQNEAQLEKSRLLSDRFSAERPKGSFSTLEIQRTEQGDSAMYLCASSLTGAAVSGNTIYFGEGSWLTVV.

This clone came up a few times. The CDR3 loop is CASSTTGVSWNQPQHF. Written as DNA, the CDR3 is TGTGCCAGTAGTACGACAGGGGTAAGTTGGAATCAGCCCCAGCATTTT. The J gene is TRBJ1-5, the V gene TRBV19; 8 nucleotides align to TRBD1. The germline V gene has CDR1 LNHDA and CDR2 SQIVND (reference sequence). The CDR3 length is 16 residues. The V and J ends lost 4 bases and 4 bases, in that order; junction bases with no gene match: 9.

The rearrangement joins TRBV20-1 to TRBJ1-5; D is unresolved. V was clipped by 5 bases and J by 7 bases, with 9 bases between them. Germline V gene data show CDR1 as DFQATT and CDR2 as SNEGSKA (reference sequence). The CDR3 consists of 11 residues. CDR3 loop: CSAESGQPQHF. DNA for the CDR3: TGCAGTGCTGAGTCCGGACAGCCCCAGCATTTT.

The J gene is TRBJ2-3, the V gene TRBV10-3, with a tentative D call TRBD2 (6 bases). From germline, CDR1 is ENHRY and CDR2 SYGVKD. The CDR3 has 14 amino acids. V lost 8 bases, J lost 4 bases, and 16 bases lay in between. Here the CDR3 reads CAIADGSVADTQYF. The CDR3 DNA reads TGTGCCATCGCGGACGGGAGTGTTGCAGATACGCAGTATTTT.

In its sample, this clone was seen a few times. The J gene is TRBJ1-1, the V gene TRBV27; a weak D match, TRBD1 (5 bases). Between the trimmed V and J ends, which lost 10 bases and 2 bases, there was a span of 11 bases. Germline V gene lookup returns CDR1 MNHEY and CDR2 SMNVEV (reference sequence). The CDR3 sequence is 12 residues long. CDR3 region: CATGTVNTEAFF. The CDR3, as DNA: TGTGCCACCGGGACGGTTAACACTGAAGCTTTCTTT.

V is TRBV16 and J is TRBJ2-5; the D is unclear. The CDR3 is 11 residues long. The V end was cut by 5 bases, the J end by 1 base, with 2 bases between. The germline V gene encodes CDR1 KGHSY and CDR2 FQNENV. CDR3 DNA sequence: TGTGCCAGCAGCACCCAAGAGACCCAGTACTTC. Residues: CASSTQETQYF.

V is TRBV10-1 and J is TRBJ2-1; 12 nucleotides align to TRBD2. The CDR3 loop spans 16 amino acids. J gave up 2 bases and V 5 bases, and 4 bases lay outside the gene matches. Germline V gene data show CDR1 as WNHNN and CDR2 as SYGVQD (reference sequence). CDR3 in DNA: TGCGCCAGCAGTTCTGGACTAGCGGGAACCTACAATGAGCAGTTCTTC. It translates to CASSSGLAGTYNEQFF.

The gene calls are TRBV29-1 and TRBJ1-5; the D gene is possibly TRBD1 (5 bases). The germline V gene has CDR1 SQVTM and CDR2 ANQGSEA. The V end was cut by 5 bases, the J end by 3 bases, with 11 bases between. This CDR3 is built from 13 residues. CDR3 sequence (DNA): TGCAGCGTTCGCAGGGAGGTCAATCAGCCCCAGCATTTT. Its translation: CSVRREVNQPQHF.

This chain uses TRBV18 with TRBJ2-7; 13 bases align to TRBD2. The ends lost 2 bases at V and 4 bases at J; junction bases unmatched: 2. CDR1 is KGHSH and CDR2 is LQKENI in the germline V gene. CDR3 length equals 15 residues. CDR3 in amino acids: CASSPGTSGMYEQYF. Here the CDR3 DNA reads TGTGCCAGCTCACCAGGGACTAGCGGGATGTACGAGCAGTACTTC.

The chain carries TRBV10-3 and TRBJ2-1; 11 positions match TRBD1. Germline V CDR1 and CDR2: ENHRY, SYGVKD. The V segment lost 6 bases and the J segment 1 base; nucleotides outside the gene matches: 5. The CDR3 consists of 16 residues. The CDR3 DNA reads as TGTGCCATCAGCGGACAGGGGGCTCAATCCTACAATGAGCAGTTCTTC. Protein product: CAISGQGAQSYNEQFF.

The chain links TRBV30 to TRBJ2-7; D is ambiguous. Germline V gene sequence: CDR1 GTSNPN, CDR2 SVGIG (reference sequence). The CDR3 spans 12 residues. V dropped 1 base and J dropped 6 bases, with 10 bases sitting between them. The CDR3 reads CAWSASEREQYF. CDR3 DNA: TGTGCCTGGAGTGCATCGGAGCGCGAGCAGTACTTC.

J is TRBJ2-1 and V is TRBV5-1; TRBD1 is a possible D gene (6 bases). This CDR3 has 16 amino acids. V was cut by 0 bases and J by 4 bases, with 14 bases left in between. Germline CDR1 and CDR2: SGHRS and YFSETQ. CDR3 sequence reads: CASSLESQTGYNEQFF. The CDR3 nucleotides are TGCGCCAGCAGCTTGGAGTCTCAGACAGGTTACAATGAGCAGTTCTTC.

The count of this clone is one. The chain links TRBV11-2 to TRBJ2-7, with D perhaps TRBD1 (5 bases). CDR1 and CDR2 (germline): SGHAT, FQNNGV. The CDR3 extends over 13 amino acids. Deletions cut 2 bases from V and 3 bases from J, with 8 bases between. CDR3 sequence reads: CASSLNRNYEQYF. In DNA, the CDR3 is TGTGCCAGCAGCTTAAACAGGAACTACGAGCAGTACTTC.

This clone was seen a single time. V usage is TRBV11-2 and J usage is TRBJ2-7, with 8 bases lining up with TRBD2. Trimming took 5 bases from V and 2 from J; bases not matched to a gene: 5. The CDR3 sequence is 14 residues long. CDR1 is SGHAT, CDR2 FQNNGV, per germline. CDR3 sequence: CASSETSVAYEQYF. CDR3 nucleotide sequence: TGTGCCAGCAGCGAGACTAGCGTAGCCTACGAGCAGTACTTC.

CDR3 coding DNA: TGTGCCAGCAGGCCTCGGAGTTACAATGAGCAGTTCTTC. The encoded protein is CASRPRSYNEQFF. The chain carries TRBV5-6 and TRBJ2-1, with D uncertain. V was clipped by 5 bases and J by 4 bases, with 10 bases between them. Germline V gene lookup returns CDR1 SGHDT and CDR2 YYEEEE. The CDR3 length is 13 residues. Full variable domain (remainder filled in from reference TRBV5-6 and TRBJ2-1): DAGVTQSPTHLIKTRGQQVTLRCSPKSGHDTVSWYQQALGQGPQFIFQYYEEEERQRGNFPDRFSGHQFPNYSSELNVNALLLGDSALYLCASRPRSYNEQFFGPGTRLTVL.